This TCR beta chain was observed in a study of T cells in Graves' hyperthyroidism and ophthalmopathy. Germline CDR1 is KGHSH and CDR2 is LQKENI. V was pared by 4 bases and J by 3 bases, with 19 bases between. The CDR3 covers 16 residues. Amplification of TCR beta CDR3 regions was performed using RNA transcripts as template. Primed by the HTBI set, a first-round RT-PCR was run on the TCR CDR3. TCRdb ran MiXCR on the multiplex PCR reads and lists one entry per CDR3 protein. The data show more than 350,000 distinct CDR3 sequences, 13% to 15% seen once. The PBMCs were sourced from fresh peripheral blood (about 10 ml). This clonotype was seen a handful of times. Its antigen is unidentified. Study-wide points: Blood shared most expanded thyroid clonotypes above 0.001. Before onset, ophthalmopathy was predicted by the model a median approximately 6.5 months earlier. Researchers report that a 13 V-J model separated ophthalmopathy from stable hyperthyroidism.

The TCR comes from a woman in her sixties or seventies with Graves' ophthalmopathy. Input material: blood. The chain is built from TRBV18 and TRBJ2-7, with D maybe TRBD2 (6 bases). The CDR3 nucleotides are TGTGCCAGCTCACAGACCCCCGGGACTCGCGACTACGAGCAGTACTTC. It translates to CASSQTPGTRDYEQYF.